A single sample gave rise to the 21 T cell receptor beta chains below, sequenced in a study of T cells in Graves' hyperthyroidism and ophthalmopathy. RNA transcripts were the template for amplifying TCR beta CDR3 regions. HTBI primers were the set used in a first-round RT-PCR of the TCR CDR3. MiXCR, applied by TCRdb to the multiplex PCR reads, yields one record per CDR3 protein. The table lists 200,000 to 250,000 distinct CDR3 sequences, about 16% of them singletons. Material for sequencing was blood. The receptor set was obtained from a woman aged 18-29 years with Graves' ophthalmopathy.

This clonotype was observed many times. This chain links TRBV11-3 with TRBJ2-3; TRBD2 aligns across 11 bases. CDR3 size: 15 residues. Germline loops: CDR1 SGHNT, CDR2 YENEEA. J lost 6 bases, V lost 6 bases, and 8 bases had no gene match. CDR3 nucleotides: TGTGCCAGCAGTATAGCGGGGGGGGCTCTGGATACGCAGTATTTT. This codes for CASSIAGGALDTQYF.

The sample holds many counts of this clonotype. V is TRBV7-9 and J is TRBJ2-1; TRBD2 matches 12 bases. V shed 5 bases, J shed 5 bases, and the junction held 10 bases outside the gene matches. Looked up from germline, CDR1 is SEHNR and CDR2 is FQNEAQ (reference sequence). The CDR3 loop spans 17 amino acids. The CDR3 loop is CASSQTSGGDRHNEQFF. The CDR3 nucleotides read TGTGCCAGCAGCCAGACTAGCGGGGGAGACCGGCACAATGAGCAGTTCTTC.

This clonotype has a count of ten or more. V usage is TRBV7-2 and J usage is TRBJ2-7; 7 bases are shared with TRBD1. The germline V gene has CDR1 SGHTA and CDR2 FQGNSA. V shed 5 bases and J 0 bases; nucleotides not matched to a gene: 7. The CDR3 sequence is 15 residues long. Here the CDR3 DNA reads TGTGCCAGCAGCATCAGAGGACAGGTCTCCTACGAGCAGTACTTC. Protein product: CASSIRGQVSYEQYF. The full variable domain, completed using reference TRBV7-2 and TRBJ2-7, is GAGVSQSPSNKVTEKGKDVELRCDPISGHTALYWYRQSLGQGLEFLIYFQGNSAPDKSGLPSDRFSAERTGGSVSTLTIQRTQQEDSAVYLCASSIRGQVSYEQYFGPGTRLTVT.

This clonotype was observed at least ten times. The genes are TRBV10-2 and TRBJ1-1, with D unclear. This CDR3 contains 13 residues. Germline V gene data show CDR1 as WSHSY and CDR2 as SAAADI. V lost 0 bases and J lost 1, with 3 bases in between. CDR3 amino acids: CASSESRNTEAFF. In DNA form, the CDR3 reads TGCGCCAGCAGTGAGTCTCGGAACACTGAAGCTTTCTTT.

This clonotype has just a few counts. This likely comes from a read error, as the CDR3 has no conserved phenylalanine or tryptophan at its end. This rearrangement joins TRBV20-1 to TRBJ2-7; D is unresolved. Trimming took 0 bases from V and 2 from J, leaving 11 bases between them. CDR3 length: 14 amino acids. The V gene's germline CDR1 is DFQATT and CDR2 SNEGSKA (reference sequence). The CDR3 DNA follows: TGCAGTGCTAGAGATCAACAGAGAGCCTACGAGCAGTACCTC. Its protein is CSARDQQRAYEQYL.

This clonotype was recorded at least ten times. The chain joins TRBV15 to TRBJ2-7; the match to TRBD2 covers 10 bases. The CDR3 totals 14 residues. Trimming cost V 2 bases and J 3 bases; bases outside gene matches: 1. The germline V gene has CDR1 LNHNV and CDR2 YYDKDF (reference sequence). The CDR3 is CATSRLAGDYEQYF. In nucleotides, the CDR3 is TGTGCCACCAGCAGACTAGCGGGGGACTACGAGCAGTACTTC.

This clonotype was recorded many times. The chain joins TRBV29-1 to TRBJ1-1; a possible D gene is TRBD1 (6 bases). The CDR3 sequence is 14 residues long. Per germline, CDR1 SQVTM and CDR2 ANQGSEA. With 3 bases removed from V and 0 bases from J, the gap between germline ends came to 11 bases. Written as DNA, the CDR3 is TGCAGCGTTGACAGGGGAGCGTTGAACACTGAAGCTTTCTTT. It codes for CSVDRGALNTEAFF.

In regard to this clonotype: This may stem from a read error, because a much larger clone lies one nucleotide away. This rearrangement joins TRBV6-1 to TRBJ2-4; D gene unclear. The CDR3 runs 14 residues. The germline CDR1 and CDR2 sequences are MNHNS and SASEGT. CDR3 sequence (DNA): TGTGCCGGCAGTGACACCGGCGCAAAAAACATTCAGTACTTC. Amino acids: CAGSDTGAKNIQYF.

This clonotype was detected ten times or more. Here the CDR3 DNA reads TGTGCCAGCACTCATCTGAGATCCGGGACAATCCCCTACACCTTC. This encodes CASTHLRSGTIPYTF. This sequence joins TRBV6-1 and TRBJ1-2, with D perhaps matching TRBD1 (6 bases). The CDR3 is 15 residues long. V was cut by 7 bases and J by 10 bases, with 25 bases left in between. Germline V lookup: CDR1 MNHNS, CDR2 SASEGT.

The V and J genes are TRBV6-1 and TRBJ2-7, with 7 bases lining up with TRBD1. Germline V gene data show CDR1 as MNHNS and CDR2 as SASEGT. With 8 bases clipped from V and 2 bases from J, the junction kept 6 bases outside the gene matches. The CDR3 loop spans 13 amino acids. CDR3 coding DNA: TGTGCCAGCCATGGGACAGCGCCCTACGAGCAGTACTTC. It codes for CASHGTAPYEQYF.

The sample holds many counts of this clonotype. DNA of the CDR3: TGTGCCAGCAGTTCGATGCCAGGGAGGGATACGCAGTATTTT. Its protein is CASSSMPGRDTQYF. The chain joins TRBV6-1 to TRBJ2-3, with D perhaps TRBD2 (6 bases). The CDR3 runs to 14 residues. From germline, CDR1 is MNHNS and CDR2 SASEGT. V lost 5 bases and J 6 bases, leaving 15 bases between the germline ends.

This clonotype has a count of ten or more. A much larger clone lies a single base off, so this may be a read error. The rearrangement uses TRBV11-2 and TRBJ2-7, with D maybe TRBD1 (5 bases). The CDR3 length is 13 residues. Germline CDR1 SGHAT, CDR2 FQNNGV. CDR3 DNA: TGTGCCAGCAGCTTACAGGGTTCGTACGAGCAGCACTTC. Protein product: CASSLQGSYEQHF.

This clonotype was recorded many times. The rearrangement joins TRBV20-1 to TRBJ1-1; a possible D gene is TRBD1 (5 bases). Deletions cut 1 base from V and 3 bases from J, with 9 bases between. The germline CDR1 and CDR2 sequences are DFQATT and SNEGSKA (reference sequence). This CDR3 contains 13 residues. DNA for the CDR3: TGCAGTGCTAGAGGCCTACAGGACACTGAAGCTTTCTTT. Its protein is CSARGLQDTEAFF.

In this sample, this clonotype turned up a few times. The chain has TRBV7-6 and TRBJ1-2, with no clear D. From germline, CDR1 is SGHVS and CDR2 FNYEAQ. Trimming cost V 5 bases and J 4 bases, with 20 bases left between them. The CDR3 runs to 16 residues. The CDR3 here is CASSQINSDPGYGYTF. The CDR3 DNA sequence: TGTGCCAGCAGCCAAATAAACAGCGATCCCGGCTATGGCTACACCTTC.

Regarding this clonotype: This may arise from a read error, as a much more abundant clone is one base away. This sequence joins TRBV27 and TRBJ2-2; perhaps TRBD2 as D (6 bases). The germline V gene has CDR1 MNHEY and CDR2 SMNVEV (reference sequence). This CDR3 is 17 amino acids long. The CDR3 loop reads CACSPQRDSSRGGELFF. The CDR3 coding sequence is TGTGCCTGCAGTCCTCAACGGGACTCTTCGAGGGGCGGGGAGCTGTTTTTT.

In this sample, this clonotype turned up many times. The genes are TRBV30 and TRBJ1-2; weak D call: TRBD1 (6 bases). This CDR3 has 13 amino acids. Germline values: CDR1 GTSNPN, CDR2 SVGIG (reference sequence). V gave up 0 bases and J gave up 10 bases, with 15 bases separating them. The chain's CDR3 is CAWSVQGTGLYTF. The CDR3 region has the DNA TGTGCCTGGAGTGTACAAGGAACAGGGCTCTACACCTTC.

This clonotype was recorded many times. The chain is built from TRBV6-1 and TRBJ1-6; perhaps TRBD1 as D (6 bases). V was clipped by 4 bases and J by 5 bases, with 9 bases between them. The CDR3 contains 14 residues. From germline, CDR1 is MNHNS and CDR2 SASEGT. The CDR3 sequence: CASSGGGNNSPLHF. The CDR3 DNA reads as TGTGCCAGCAGTGGCGGGGGCAATAATTCACCCCTCCACTTT.

This clonotype occurred many times. J is TRBJ1-2 and V is TRBV3-1; D ambiguous. This CDR3 contains 11 residues. The V gene's germline CDR1 is LGHDT and CDR2 YNNKEL (reference sequence). The V end lost 1 base, the J end lost 7 bases, and 4 bases lay between the germline ends. The CDR3 spells CASSQASGYTF. In nucleotides, the CDR3 is TGTGCCAGCAGCCAAGCGAGTGGCTACACCTTC.

There are many counts of this clonotype. V usage is TRBV12-3 or TRBV12-4 and J usage is TRBJ1-2; TRBD1 aligns across 12 bases. The V gene end was trimmed by 5 bases and the J gene end by 4 bases; junction bases not matched to a gene: 5. This CDR3 region has 15 residues. The CDR3: CASSRDRGLIYGYTF. CDR3 bases: TGTGCCAGCAGTCGGGACAGGGGGCTAATCTATGGCTACACCTTC.

The table lists this clonotype with many counts. The V and J genes are TRBV20-1 and TRBJ2-3; D not certain. V lost 5 bases and J 3 bases, leaving 18 bases between the germline ends. The germline V gene encodes CDR1 DFQATT and CDR2 SNEGSKA (reference sequence). The length of the CDR3 is 15 residues. As DNA, the CDR3 is TGCAGTGCTCATGACCCTAGATATGGTACAGATACGCAGTATTTT. Encoded protein: CSAHDPRYGTDTQYF.

This clonotype was recorded at least ten times. The chain joins TRBV14 to TRBJ2-1; 11 nucleotides line up with TRBD2. Losses at the gene ends were 2 bases for V and 7 bases for J; bases not matched to a gene: 7. The CDR3 has 16 amino acids. Germline V gene sequence: CDR1 SGHDN, CDR2 FVKESK. In DNA form, the CDR3 reads TGTGCCAGCAGCCAATTCACTAGCGGGAGCAGAAATGAGCAGTTCTTC. Protein product: CASSQFTSGSRNEQFF.